The table lists the clone carrying this T cell receptor beta chain with a count of one. Its antigen is undetermined. The PCR ran on 60 Vbeta and 13 Jbeta primers. Repertoires were generated with immunoSEQ multiplex PCR, while TCRdb's copy carries only in-frame clones and drops some. The sample contains roughly 150,000 clones, 60% to 80% of which appear only once. Germline CDR1 reads ENHRY; CDR2 reads SYGVKD. The trim removed 3 bases at V and 5 bases at J, leaving 8 bases unmatched. This CDR3 contains 15 residues. The data originate from a study of cytomegalovirus exposure and HLA in healthy donors. Study-wide results and caveats: Some TCR beta chains (roughly 150 of them) were listed as cytomegalovirus-associated. In presence/absence analyses, roughly uniform sequencing depth across donors was assumed.

The receptor was derived from a woman in her thirties or forties in good health and CMV-seronegative. The sequenced sample was PBMCs. The chain is built from TRBV10-3 and TRBJ2-7, with 9 nucleotides matching TRBD1. The CDR3, as DNA: TGTGCCATCAGTGACCCGGGACAGGGTAGGCACGAGCAGTACTTC. It translates to CAISDPGQGRHEQYF.